The rows below give T cell receptor beta chains drawn from one sample of a study of shared T cell receptors in the human thymus. Profiled with immunoSEQ multiplex PCR; TCRdb holds only in-frame clones, not every one. The sample holds 700,000 or so clones, 70% to 90% seen once. The same sample was also studied in work on human thymus T cells.

The sequencing input was thymocytes. The receptor source for this set is a girl under two years old with a congenital heart defect. CDR3s include the opening cysteine and the closing phenylalanine or tryptophan. D genes are given only for firm matches. Size tells how often a clone was seen (once, few, many) or the class of an expanded clone, and some rows leave it out.

TRBD1 . TRBJ2-1 TRBV7-3 CASSLTVDRAIFNEQFF TGTGCCAGCAGCTTAACGGTCGACAGGGCTATCTTCAATGAGCAGTTCTTC
TRBD2 few TRBJ2-5 TRBV7-2 CASSTGLAGGQETQYF TGTGCCAGCAGCACGGGGCTAGCGGGGGGTCAAGAGACCCAGTACTTC
. few TRBJ1-4 TRBV15 CATSRAGKLFF TGTGCCACCAGCAGAGCGGGAAAACTGTTTTTT
TRBD1 . TRBJ2-1 TRBV11-2 CASSLKRTGENEQFF TGTGCCAGCAGCTTAAAACGGACAGGTGAGAATGAGCAGTTCTTC
TRBD2 once TRBJ2-5 TRBV19 CASSPQASGPQETQYF TGTGCCAGTAGTCCCCAAGCTAGCGGACCACAAGAGACCCAGTACTTC
TRBD1 . TRBJ2-7 TRBV4-3 CASSQERGQPSEQYF TGCGCCAGCAGCCAAGAGAGGGGACAGCCCTCGGAGCAGTACTTC
TRBD1 . TRBJ1-2 TRBV27 CASRGQSNYGYTF TGTGCCAGCAGGGGACAGTCAAACTATGGCTACACCTTC
TRBD1 . TRBJ1-2 TRBV11-2 CASSLDEDREGIYGYTF TGTGCCAGCAGCTTAGATGAGGACAGGGAGGGGATCTATGGCTACACCTTC
. . TRBJ2-1 TRBV5-1 CASSLAGTSWHEQFF TGCGCCAGCAGCTTGGCTGGGACAAGCTGGCATGAGCAGTTCTTC
. . TRBJ2-4 TRBV6-5 CASSSPLGATKNIQYF TGTGCCAGCAGTTCCCCCCTTGGGGCCACCAAAAACATTCAGTACTTC
. . TRBJ2-5 TRBV20-1 CSLPQETQYF TGCAGTCTCCCGCAAGAGACCCAGTACTTC
. . TRBJ2-3 TRBV7-2 CASSLVQGRRDTQYF TGTGCCAGCAGCTTAGTCCAGGGCAGACGAGATACGCAGTATTTT
. . TRBJ2-7 TRBV28 CASSLPLGRRTYEQYF TGTGCCAGCAGTCTGCCCCTCGGACGGAGGACCTACGAGCAGTACTTC
TRBD2 . TRBJ2-7 TRBV7-2 CASSLTSGPGEQYF TGTGCCAGCAGCTTGACTAGCGGGCCAGGGGAGCAGTACTTC
. . TRBJ1-2 TRBV5-1 CASSLGSLSSNYGYTF TGCGCCAGCAGCTTGGGTTCCCTATCTTCGAACTATGGCTACACCTTC
TRBD2 . TRBJ2-1 TRBV4-3 CASSGSGGNLINEQFF TGCGCCAGCAGCGGTAGCGGGGGGAACCTCATAAATGAGCAGTTCTTC
. few TRBJ1-1 TRBV5-4 CASSLPDAGEHLPMNTEAFF TGTGCCAGCAGCTTGCCCGACGCCGGGGAGCACCTGCCCATGAACACTGAAGCTTTCTTT
TRBD1 . TRBJ1-2 TRBV4-3 CASSHTTITGEDGYTF TGCGCCAGCAGCCATACTACTATTACAGGGGAGGATGGCTACACCTTC
TRBD1 . TRBJ1-6 TRBV12-5 CASGLDYGTEYSPLHF TGTGCTAGTGGTTTGGACTACGGGACAGAATATTCACCCCTCCACTTT
. . TRBJ1-2 TRBV29-1 CSVDLPGVLHYGYTF TGCAGCGTTGACCTACCGGGGGTACTTCACTATGGCTACACCTTC
TRBD1 . TRBJ2-3 TRBV7-9 CASSYWDSLSTDTQYF TGTGCCAGCAGTTACTGGGACAGCCTTAGCACAGATACGCAGTATTTT
TRBD1 . TRBJ2-3 TRBV5-5 CATGGQVQGTQYF TGTGCCACTGGAGGACAGGTCCAGGGGACGCAGTATTTT
. . TRBJ2-2 TRBV15 CATRGRVNTGELFF TGTGCCACCAGGGGCAGGGTTAACACCGGGGAGCTGTTTTTT
TRBD2 . TRBJ2-1 TRBV4-1 CASSPAVFYRGLAGGPNEQFF TGCGCCAGCAGCCCAGCTGTTTTTTATCGGGGACTAGCGGGGGGGCCAAATGAGCAGTTCTTC
. . TRBJ2-1 TRBV4-3 CASSQQGGDLTAYNEQFF TGCGCCAGCAGCCAGCAAGGGGGGGATCTTACAGCCTACAATGAGCAGTTCTTC
TRBD2 . TRBJ2-1 TRBV5-1 CASTGLSGVLYNEQFF TGCGCCAGCACCGGACTTAGCGGGGTACTCTACAATGAGCAGTTCTTC